This T cell receptor (beta chain) was sequenced during a study of long-term antiretroviral therapy in people with HIV. All participants with HIV were treated in the United States. Per germline, CDR1 GTSNPN and CDR2 SVGIG (reference sequence). Deletions cut 5 bases from V and 1 base from J, with 9 bases between. The CDR3 covers 13 residues. Running of the v3.0 immunoSEQ assay took place at survey level. Per-sample TRB depth target: about 35,000-50,000 T-cell genomes. Assay: immunoSEQ multiplex PCR; the TCRdb copy retains only in-frame clones and omits some. The table has over 20,000 clones, more than 70% seen once. As regards this clone: What it recognizes is unknown.

The study, taken as a whole, reports: Clones showing expansion before ART dominated the repertoire at all time points.

This receptor was obtained from a man in his 60s with HIV. This specimen was unsorted PBMCs, taken 0.6 years after starting antiretroviral therapy. The chain uses TRBV30 and TRBJ2-1; tentative D call: TRBD1 (5 bases). The CDR3 sequence: CAWEQGSYNEQFF. CDR3 nucleotide sequence: TGTGCCTGGGAGCAGGGTTCCTACAATGAGCAGTTCTTC.